Given below is one T cell receptor beta chain in context. Its target is unknown. The source of the sample is a study of CD4 T cells in relation to SARS-CoV-2 and coronaviruses. Study details: The HLA restriction of the shared crossreactive spike epitopes was mapped. Study results and limitations: No donor gave both pre-pandemic and post-infection samples. According to naive versus memory sequencing, detected responses are memory recall, not newly primed.

Generated by immunoSEQ multiplex PCR, the TCRdb table keeps only in-frame clones and is missing some. The repertoire holds about 68,000 clones, with approximately 95% as singletons. CD4+ T cells from unexposed donors were obtained before the COVID-19 pandemic (2011-2018). Naive and memory CD4+ T cells were separated from cryopreserved PBMCs. The length of the CDR3 is 12 residues. V was trimmed by 6 bases and J by 6 bases, leaving 11 bases between them. Germline CDR1 and CDR2: LNHDA and SQIVND (reference sequence). Sample: naive CD4+ T cells from PBMCs. Subset in this sample: naive CD4+ T cells isolated by negative enrichment. The chain couples TRBV19 to TRBJ1-1; no definite D call. The TCR sequence derives from a human donor in good health. The CDR3 region has the DNA TGTGCCAGTAGCTCCCAGGCATCTGAAGCTTTCTTT. It is translated as CASSSQASEAFF. Combining the CDR3 with reference TRBV19 and TRBJ1-1 gives the whole variable domain DGGITQSPKYLFRKEGQNVTLSCEQNLNHDAMYWYRQDPGQGLRLIYYSQIVNDFQKGDIAEGYSVSREKKESFPLTVTSAQKNPTAFYLCASSSQASEAFFGQGTRLTVV.